These T cell receptor beta chains were read from a single sample in a study of blood T cell repertoires in COVID-19. Clones were sequenced by immunoSEQ multiplex PCR, and TCRdb holds only the in-frame ones, with some missing. The sample includes a few hundred thousand clones, 75% to 90% of them seen just once. Material: peripheral blood. The receptors stem from a woman in her twenties or thirties with active or convalescent COVID-19. The CDR3 runs from the conserved cysteine through the conserved F or W. Fields, in order: J gene, V gene, clone size, D gene, CDR3 protein, CDR3 DNA. The D gene is left open where the match is weak. Size tells how often a clone was seen (once, few, many) or the class of an expanded clone, and some rows leave it out.

j_gene: TRBJ2-1; v_gene: TRBV4-3; abundance: -; d_gene: -; CDR3aa: CASSTGPGEQFF; CDR3nt: TGCGCCAGCAGCACCGGTCCAGGGGAGCAGTTCTTC
j_gene: TRBJ2-1; v_gene: TRBV12-3/TRBV12-4; abundance: few; d_gene: -; CDR3aa: CASSLIASEQFF; CDR3nt: TGTGCCAGCAGTTTAATAGCAAGTGAGCAGTTCTTC
j_gene: TRBJ2-7; v_gene: TRBV3-1/TRBV3-2; abundance: -; d_gene: TRBD1; CDR3aa: CASSHLTYRDRFDSYEQYF; CDR3nt: TGTGCCAGCAGCCATCTCACCTACAGGGACAGGTTCGATTCCTACGAGCAGTACTTC
j_gene: TRBJ2-3; v_gene: TRBV19; abundance: -; d_gene: TRBD1; CDR3aa: CASRLGGGVDTQYF; CDR3nt: TGTGCCAGTAGGTTAGGGGGCGGCGTTGATACGCAGTATTTT
j_gene: TRBJ2-1; v_gene: TRBV27; abundance: -; d_gene: TRBD2; CDR3aa: CASRAGTSGVHEQFF; CDR3nt: TGTGCCAGCAGGGCCGGGACTAGCGGGGTCCATGAGCAGTTCTTC
j_gene: TRBJ1-1; v_gene: TRBV7-3; abundance: -; d_gene: -; CDR3aa: CASSVQGSDTEAFF; CDR3nt: TGTGCCAGCAGCGTACAGGGTAGCGACACTGAAGCTTTCTTT
j_gene: TRBJ1-1; v_gene: TRBV2; abundance: once; d_gene: TRBD1; CDR3aa: CASTQGARTEAFF; CDR3nt: TGTGCCAGCACCCAGGGGGCACGGACTGAAGCTTTCTTT
j_gene: TRBJ1-6; v_gene: TRBV19; abundance: -; d_gene: TRBD1; CDR3aa: CASTSRDRGNSPLHF; CDR3nt: TGTGCCAGTACAAGCCGGGACAGGGGTAATTCACCCCTCCACTTT
j_gene: TRBJ1-2; v_gene: TRBV5-1; abundance: -; d_gene: -; CDR3aa: CASSLVGGEGQGYTF; CDR3nt: TGCGCCAGCAGCTTGGTGGGAGGGGAGGGTCAAGGCTACACCTTC
j_gene: TRBJ2-1; v_gene: TRBV5-8; abundance: -; d_gene: TRBD1; CDR3aa: CASSLGGQGRGQQFF; CDR3nt: TGTGCCAGCAGCTTGGGGGGACAGGGGCGAGGGCAGCAGTTCTTC
j_gene: TRBJ1-2; v_gene: TRBV19; abundance: -; d_gene: -; CDR3aa: CASSIDRIYGYTF; CDR3nt: TGTGCCAGTAGTATAGATCGTATCTATGGCTACACCTTC
j_gene: TRBJ1-5; v_gene: TRBV15; abundance: -; d_gene: -; CDR3aa: CATSRELGYNQPQHF; CDR3nt: TGTGCCACCAGCAGGGAGCTCGGCTACAATCAGCCCCAGCATTTT
j_gene: TRBJ2-7; v_gene: TRBV27; abundance: once; d_gene: -; CDR3aa: CASSLYWTAAGYEQYF; CDR3nt: TGTGCCAGCAGTTTATATTGGACAGCCGCCGGATACGAGCAGTACTTC
j_gene: TRBJ2-7; v_gene: TRBV7-2; abundance: -; d_gene: TRBD2; CDR3aa: CASSSGGALYEQYF; CDR3nt: TGTGCCAGCAGCTCCGGGGGGGCATTGTACGAGCAGTACTTC
j_gene: TRBJ2-1; v_gene: TRBV4-2; abundance: -; d_gene: TRBD2; CDR3aa: CASSQLAGEGEDNEQFF; CDR3nt: TGTGCCAGCAGCCAACTCGCGGGGGAAGGGGAAGACAATGAGCAGTTCTTC
j_gene: TRBJ2-3; v_gene: TRBV2; abundance: -; d_gene: -; CDR3aa: CASSDVGGLTRADTQYF; CDR3nt: TGTGCCAGCAGTGACGTCGGGGGACTTACCCGGGCAGATACGCAGTATTTT
j_gene: TRBJ2-5; v_gene: TRBV5-1; abundance: -; d_gene: TRBD2; CDR3aa: CASSLERSRGGAETQYF; CDR3nt: TGCGCCAGCAGCTTGGAGCGTAGTCGGGGGGGCGCAGAGACCCAGTACTTC
j_gene: TRBJ1-1; v_gene: TRBV6-5; abundance: -; d_gene: -; CDR3aa: CASSYSAAPNTEAFF; CDR3nt: TGTGCCAGCAGTTACTCGGCCGCTCCGAACACTGAAGCTTTCTTT
j_gene: TRBJ2-6; v_gene: TRBV6-2/TRBV6-3; abundance: few; d_gene: TRBD2; CDR3aa: CARCFRGGAGANVLTF; CDR3nt: TGTGCCCGCTGTTTTCGGGGGGGGGCCGGGGCCAACGTCCTGACTTTC
j_gene: TRBJ1-1; v_gene: TRBV10-3; abundance: -; d_gene: TRBD1; CDR3aa: CAISTRDRRHPEAFF; CDR3nt: TGTGCCATCAGCACTCGGGACAGGCGTCATCCTGAAGCTTTCTTT
j_gene: TRBJ2-2; v_gene: TRBV6-2/TRBV6-3; abundance: -; d_gene: -; CDR3aa: CASSIQGIGAGELFF; CDR3nt: TGTGCCAGCAGCATACAGGGTATCGGAGCCGGGGAGCTGTTTTTT
j_gene: TRBJ2-3; v_gene: TRBV5-1; abundance: -; d_gene: -; CDR3aa: CASSLRQGTDTQYF; CDR3nt: TGCGCCAGCAGCTTGAGGCAGGGGACAGATACGCAGTATTTT
j_gene: TRBJ1-2; v_gene: TRBV5-4; abundance: few; d_gene: -; CDR3aa: CASSLGVGTGDGYTF; CDR3nt: TGTGCCAGCAGCTTAGGGGTAGGCACGGGGGATGGCTACACCTTC
j_gene: TRBJ1-5; v_gene: TRBV28; abundance: once; d_gene: TRBD1; CDR3aa: CASSFQGAREGNQPQHF; CDR3nt: TGTGCCAGCAGTTTCCAGGGGGCGCGTGAGGGCAATCAGCCCCAGCATTTT
j_gene: TRBJ2-3; v_gene: TRBV7-2; abundance: once; d_gene: -; CDR3aa: CASSLIRDQGDTQYF; CDR3nt: TGTGCCAGCAGCTTAATCCGGGACCAGGGGGATACGCAGTATTTT
j_gene: TRBJ1-2; v_gene: TRBV7-2; abundance: -; d_gene: TRBD1; CDR3aa: CASSLSAGGYGYTF; CDR3nt: TGTGCCAGCAGCTTATCGGCAGGGGGTTATGGCTACACCTTC
j_gene: TRBJ1-2; v_gene: TRBV6-6; abundance: -; d_gene: -; CDR3aa: CASSPHEGSGGYTF; CDR3nt: TGTGCCAGCAGTCCCCACGAGGGTAGCGGGGGCTACACCTTC